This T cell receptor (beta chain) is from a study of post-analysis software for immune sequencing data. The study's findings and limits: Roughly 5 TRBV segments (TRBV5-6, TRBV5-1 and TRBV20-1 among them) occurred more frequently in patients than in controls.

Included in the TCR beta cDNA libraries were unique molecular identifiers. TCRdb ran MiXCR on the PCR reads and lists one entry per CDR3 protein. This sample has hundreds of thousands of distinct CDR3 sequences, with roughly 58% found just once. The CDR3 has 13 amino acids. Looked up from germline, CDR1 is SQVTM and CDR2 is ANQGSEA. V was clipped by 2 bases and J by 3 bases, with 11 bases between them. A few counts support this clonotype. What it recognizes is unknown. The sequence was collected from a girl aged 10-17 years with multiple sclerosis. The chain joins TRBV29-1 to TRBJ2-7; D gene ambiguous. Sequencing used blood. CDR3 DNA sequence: TGCAGCGTTGAATCAGAATTTCTCTACGAGCAGTACTTC. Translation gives CSVESEFLYEQYF.